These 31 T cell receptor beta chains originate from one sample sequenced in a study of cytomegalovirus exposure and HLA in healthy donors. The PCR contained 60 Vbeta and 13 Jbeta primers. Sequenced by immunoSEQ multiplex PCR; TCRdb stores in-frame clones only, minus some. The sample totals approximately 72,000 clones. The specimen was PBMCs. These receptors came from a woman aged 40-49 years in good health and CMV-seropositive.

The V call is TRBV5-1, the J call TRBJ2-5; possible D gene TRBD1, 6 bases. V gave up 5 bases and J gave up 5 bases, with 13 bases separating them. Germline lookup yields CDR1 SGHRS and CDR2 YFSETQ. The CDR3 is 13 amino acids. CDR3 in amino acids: CASSYRDGETQYF. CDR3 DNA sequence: TGCGCCAGCAGTTACAGGGATGGGGAGACCCAGTACTTC.

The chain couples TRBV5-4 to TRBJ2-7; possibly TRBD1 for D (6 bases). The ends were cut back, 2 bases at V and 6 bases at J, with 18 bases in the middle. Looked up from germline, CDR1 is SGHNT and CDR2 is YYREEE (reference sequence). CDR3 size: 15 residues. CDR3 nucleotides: TGTGCCAGCAGCTTCGGACAGATTTCTATCTCCGAGCAGTACTTC. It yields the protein CASSFGQISISEQYF.

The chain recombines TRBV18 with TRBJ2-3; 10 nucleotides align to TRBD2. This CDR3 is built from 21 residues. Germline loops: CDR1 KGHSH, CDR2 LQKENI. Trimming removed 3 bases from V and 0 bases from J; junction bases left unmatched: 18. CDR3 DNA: TGTGCCAGCTCACCTCGGGGGACACCAACGGGACTAGCGCGGAGCACAGATACGCAGTATTTT. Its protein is CASSPRGTPTGLARSTDTQYF.

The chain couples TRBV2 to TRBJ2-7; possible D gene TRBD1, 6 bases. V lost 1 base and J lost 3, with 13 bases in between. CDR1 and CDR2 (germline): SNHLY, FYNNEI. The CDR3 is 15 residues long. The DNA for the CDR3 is TGTGCCAGCAGTGAAGAGCTGGCAGGGGACTACGAGCAGTACTTC. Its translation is CASSEELAGDYEQYF. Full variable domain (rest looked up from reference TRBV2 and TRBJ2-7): EPEVTQTPSHQVTQMGQEVILRCVPISNHLYFYWYRQILGQKVEFLVSFYNNEISEKSEIFDDQFSVERPDGSNFTLKIRSTKLEDSAMYFCASSEELAGDYEQYFGPGTRLTVT.

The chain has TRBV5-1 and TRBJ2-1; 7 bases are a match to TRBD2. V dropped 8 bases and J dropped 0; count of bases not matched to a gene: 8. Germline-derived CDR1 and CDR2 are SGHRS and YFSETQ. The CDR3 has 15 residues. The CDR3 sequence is CARDRWTSSYNEQFF. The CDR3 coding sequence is TGCGCCAGGGACCGATGGACTAGCTCCTACAATGAGCAGTTCTTC.

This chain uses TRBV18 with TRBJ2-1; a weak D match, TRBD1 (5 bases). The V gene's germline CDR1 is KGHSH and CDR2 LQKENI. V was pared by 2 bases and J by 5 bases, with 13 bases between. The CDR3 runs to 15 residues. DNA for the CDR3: TGTGCCAGCTCACCAACTTTTGCAGGGAACAATGAGCAGTTCTTC. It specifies CASSPTFAGNNEQFF. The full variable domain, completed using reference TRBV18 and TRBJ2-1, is NAGVMQNPRHLVRRRGQEARLRCSPMKGHSHVYWYRQLPEEGLKFMVYLQKENIIDESGMPKERFSAEFPKEGPSILRIQQVVRGDSAAYFCASSPTFAGNNEQFFGPGTRLTVL.

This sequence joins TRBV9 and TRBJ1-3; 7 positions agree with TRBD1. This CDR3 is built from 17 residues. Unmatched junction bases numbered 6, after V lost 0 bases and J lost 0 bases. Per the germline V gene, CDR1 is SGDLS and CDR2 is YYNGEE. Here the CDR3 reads CASSVEPQGVSGNTIYF. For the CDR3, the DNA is TGTGCCAGCAGCGTAGAACCCCAGGGGGTCTCTGGAAACACCATATATTTT.

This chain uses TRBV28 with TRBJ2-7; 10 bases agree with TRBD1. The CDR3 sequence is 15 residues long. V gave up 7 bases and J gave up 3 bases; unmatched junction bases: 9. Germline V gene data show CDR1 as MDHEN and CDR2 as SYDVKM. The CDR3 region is CASIPTRDRGYEQYF. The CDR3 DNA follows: TGTGCCAGCATCCCCACCCGGGACAGGGGCTACGAGCAGTACTTC. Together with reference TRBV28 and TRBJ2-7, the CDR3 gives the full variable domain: DVKVTQSSRYLVKRTGEKVFLECVQDMDHENMFWYRQDPGLGLRLIYFSYDVKMKEKGDIPEGYSVSREKKERFSLILESASTNQTSMYLCASIPTRDRGYEQYFGPGTRLTVT.

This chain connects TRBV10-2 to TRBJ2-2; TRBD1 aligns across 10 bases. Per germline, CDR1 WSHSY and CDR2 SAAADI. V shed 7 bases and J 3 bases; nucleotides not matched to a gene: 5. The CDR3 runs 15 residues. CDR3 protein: CASTWTGGDTGELFF. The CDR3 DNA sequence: TGCGCCAGCACGTGGACAGGGGGGGACACCGGGGAGCTGTTTTTT.

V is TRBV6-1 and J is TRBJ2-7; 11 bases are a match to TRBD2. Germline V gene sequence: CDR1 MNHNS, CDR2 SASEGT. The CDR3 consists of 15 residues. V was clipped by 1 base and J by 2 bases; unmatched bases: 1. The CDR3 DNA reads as TGTGCCAGCAGTGAAGAGACTAGCGGGACCTACGAGCAGTACTTC. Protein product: CASSEETSGTYEQYF.

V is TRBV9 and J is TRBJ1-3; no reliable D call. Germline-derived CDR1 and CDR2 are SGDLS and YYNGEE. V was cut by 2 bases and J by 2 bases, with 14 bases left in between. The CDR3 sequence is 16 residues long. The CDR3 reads CASSVTSNGAGNTIYF. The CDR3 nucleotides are TGTGCCAGCAGCGTTACCTCGAACGGGGCTGGAAACACCATATATTTT. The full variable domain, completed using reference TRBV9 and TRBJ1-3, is DSGVTQTPKHLITATGQRVTLRCSPRSGDLSVYWYQQSLDQGLQFLIQYYNGEERAKGNILERFSAQQFPDLHSELNLSSLELGDSALYFCASSVTSNGAGNTIYFGEGSWLTVV.

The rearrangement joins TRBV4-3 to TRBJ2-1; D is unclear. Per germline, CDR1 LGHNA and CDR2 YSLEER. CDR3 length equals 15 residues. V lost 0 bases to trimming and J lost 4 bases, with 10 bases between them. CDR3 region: CASSQEAGEYNEQFF. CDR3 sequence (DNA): TGCGCCAGCAGCCAAGAGGCAGGCGAATACAATGAGCAGTTCTTC.

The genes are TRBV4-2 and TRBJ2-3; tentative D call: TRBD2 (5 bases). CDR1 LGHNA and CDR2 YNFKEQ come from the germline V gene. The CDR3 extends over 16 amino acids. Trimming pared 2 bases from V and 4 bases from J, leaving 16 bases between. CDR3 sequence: CASSQKVERPADTQYF. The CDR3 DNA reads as TGTGCCAGCAGCCAAAAGGTGGAGCGGCCGGCAGATACGCAGTATTTT.

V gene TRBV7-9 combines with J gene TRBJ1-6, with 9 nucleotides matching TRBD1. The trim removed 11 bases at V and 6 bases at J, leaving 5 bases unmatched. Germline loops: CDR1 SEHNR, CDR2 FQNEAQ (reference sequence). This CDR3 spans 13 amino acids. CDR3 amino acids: CAYGTGSNSPLHF. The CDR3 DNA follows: TGTGCCTACGGGACAGGGAGTAATTCACCCCTCCACTTT.

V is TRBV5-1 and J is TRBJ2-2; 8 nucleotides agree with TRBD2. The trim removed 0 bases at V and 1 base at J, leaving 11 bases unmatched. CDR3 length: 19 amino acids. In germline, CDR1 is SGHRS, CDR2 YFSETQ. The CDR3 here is CASSLALGGGKKNTGELFF. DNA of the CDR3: TGCGCCAGCAGCTTGGCCCTTGGCGGGGGGAAAAAGAACACCGGGGAGCTGTTTTTT.

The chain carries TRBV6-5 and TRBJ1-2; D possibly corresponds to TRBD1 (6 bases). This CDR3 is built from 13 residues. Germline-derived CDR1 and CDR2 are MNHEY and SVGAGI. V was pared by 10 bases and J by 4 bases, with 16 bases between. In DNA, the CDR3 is TGTGCCACAAGTTATGGGGGCGGCTATGGCTACACCTTC. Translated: CATSYGGGYGYTF.

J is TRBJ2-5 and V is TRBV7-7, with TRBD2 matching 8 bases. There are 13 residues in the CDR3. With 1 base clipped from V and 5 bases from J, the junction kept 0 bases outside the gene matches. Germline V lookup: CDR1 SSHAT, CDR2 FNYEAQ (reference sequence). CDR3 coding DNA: TGTGCCAGCAGCTTAGGCGGGGGGGAGACCCAGTACTTC. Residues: CASSLGGGETQYF.

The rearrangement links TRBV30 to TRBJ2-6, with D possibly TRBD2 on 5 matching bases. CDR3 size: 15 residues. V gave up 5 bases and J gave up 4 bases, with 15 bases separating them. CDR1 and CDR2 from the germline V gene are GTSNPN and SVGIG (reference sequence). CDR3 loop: CAWGFSSGGANVLTF. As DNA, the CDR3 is TGTGCCTGGGGCTTCTCGTCGGGGGGGGCCAACGTCCTGACTTTC. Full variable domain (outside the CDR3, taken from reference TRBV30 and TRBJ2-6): SQTIHQWPATLVQPVGSPLSLECTVEGTSNPNLYWYRQAAGRGLQLLFYSVGIGQISSEVPQNLSASRPQDRQFILSSKKLLLSDSGFYLCAWGFSSGGANVLTFGAGSRLTVL.

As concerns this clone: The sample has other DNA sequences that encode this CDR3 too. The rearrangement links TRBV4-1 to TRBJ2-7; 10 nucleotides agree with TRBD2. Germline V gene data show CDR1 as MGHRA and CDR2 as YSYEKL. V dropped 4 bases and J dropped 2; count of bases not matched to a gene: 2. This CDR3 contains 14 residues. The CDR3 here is CASSRAGGPYEQYF. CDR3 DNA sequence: TGCGCCAGCAGCCGAGCGGGAGGGCCCTACGAGCAGTACTTC.

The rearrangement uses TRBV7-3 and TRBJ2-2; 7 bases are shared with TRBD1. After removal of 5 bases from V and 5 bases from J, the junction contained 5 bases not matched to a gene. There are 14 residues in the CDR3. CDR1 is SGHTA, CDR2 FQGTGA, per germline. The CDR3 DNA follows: TGTGCCAGCAGCCACAGGGGTGGAACCGGGGAGCTGTTTTTT. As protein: CASSHRGGTGELFF.

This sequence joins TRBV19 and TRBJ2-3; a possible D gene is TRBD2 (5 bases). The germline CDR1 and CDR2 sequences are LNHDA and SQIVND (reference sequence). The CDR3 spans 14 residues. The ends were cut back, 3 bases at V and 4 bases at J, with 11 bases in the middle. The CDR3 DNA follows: TGTGCCAGTAGTATTGGACTCCGGGCAGATACGCAGTATTTT. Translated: CASSIGLRADTQYF. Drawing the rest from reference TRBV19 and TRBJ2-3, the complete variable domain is DGGITQSPKYLFRKEGQNVTLSCEQNLNHDAMYWYRQDPGQGLRLIYYSQIVNDFQKGDIAEGYSVSREKKESFPLTVTSAQKNPTAFYLCASSIGLRADTQYFGPGTRLTVL.

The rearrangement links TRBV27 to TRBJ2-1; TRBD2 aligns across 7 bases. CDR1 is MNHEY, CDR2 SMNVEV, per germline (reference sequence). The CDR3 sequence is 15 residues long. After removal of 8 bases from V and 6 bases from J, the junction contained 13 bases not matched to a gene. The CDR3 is CASPSKAGLSNEQFF. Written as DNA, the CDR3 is TGTGCCAGCCCTTCTAAAGCGGGACTGAGCAATGAGCAGTTCTTC.

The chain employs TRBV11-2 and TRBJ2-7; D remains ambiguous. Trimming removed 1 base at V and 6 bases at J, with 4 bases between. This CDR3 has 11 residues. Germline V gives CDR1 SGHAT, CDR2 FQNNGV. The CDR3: CASSLVGEQYF. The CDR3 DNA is TGTGCCAGCAGCTTAGTCGGCGAGCAGTACTTC.

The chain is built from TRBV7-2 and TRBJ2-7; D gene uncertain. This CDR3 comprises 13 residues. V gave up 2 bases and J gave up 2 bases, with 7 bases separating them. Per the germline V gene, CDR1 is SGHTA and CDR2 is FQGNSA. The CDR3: CASSLYQTYEQYF. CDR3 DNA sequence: TGTGCCAGCAGCTTATATCAGACCTACGAGCAGTACTTC.

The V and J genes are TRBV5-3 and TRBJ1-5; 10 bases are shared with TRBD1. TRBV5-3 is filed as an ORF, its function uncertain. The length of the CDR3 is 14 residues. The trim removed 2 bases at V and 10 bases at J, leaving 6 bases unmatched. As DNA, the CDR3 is TGTGCCAGAAGCTTAAAACGGGACAGGGGTCCCCAGCATTTT. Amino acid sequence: CARSLKRDRGPQHF.

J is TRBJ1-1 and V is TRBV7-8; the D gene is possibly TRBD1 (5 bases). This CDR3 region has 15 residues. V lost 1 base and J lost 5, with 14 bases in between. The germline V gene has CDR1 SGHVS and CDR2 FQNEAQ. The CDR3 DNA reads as TGTGCCAGCAGCTTAGGGGGCCGACAGAGGACTGAAGCTTTCTTT. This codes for CASSLGGRQRTEAFF.

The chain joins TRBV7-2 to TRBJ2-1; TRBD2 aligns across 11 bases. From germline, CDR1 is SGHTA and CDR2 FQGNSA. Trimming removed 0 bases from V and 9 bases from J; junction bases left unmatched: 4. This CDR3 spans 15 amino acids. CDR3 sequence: CASSLALAGGGEQFF. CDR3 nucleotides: TGTGCCAGCAGCTTAGCCCTAGCGGGGGGAGGTGAGCAGTTCTTC.

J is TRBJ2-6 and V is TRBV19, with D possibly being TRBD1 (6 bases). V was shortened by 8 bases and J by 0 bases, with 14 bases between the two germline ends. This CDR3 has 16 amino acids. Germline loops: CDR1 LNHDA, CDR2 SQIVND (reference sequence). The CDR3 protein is CASGPPRGSGANVLTF. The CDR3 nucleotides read TGTGCCAGTGGTCCCCCCAGGGGCTCTGGGGCCAACGTCCTGACTTTC.

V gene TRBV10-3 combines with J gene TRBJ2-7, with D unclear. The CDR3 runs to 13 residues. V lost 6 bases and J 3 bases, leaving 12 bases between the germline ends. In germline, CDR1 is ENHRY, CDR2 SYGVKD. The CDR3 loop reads CAIRPGPDYEQYF. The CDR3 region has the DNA TGTGCCATCAGGCCTGGGCCCGACTACGAGCAGTACTTC.

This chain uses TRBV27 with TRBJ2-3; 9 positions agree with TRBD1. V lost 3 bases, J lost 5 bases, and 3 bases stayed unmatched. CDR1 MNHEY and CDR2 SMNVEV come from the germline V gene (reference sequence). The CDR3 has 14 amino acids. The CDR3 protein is CASSLGQGGDTQYF. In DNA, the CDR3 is TGTGCCAGCAGTTTGGGACAGGGAGGAGATACGCAGTATTTT.

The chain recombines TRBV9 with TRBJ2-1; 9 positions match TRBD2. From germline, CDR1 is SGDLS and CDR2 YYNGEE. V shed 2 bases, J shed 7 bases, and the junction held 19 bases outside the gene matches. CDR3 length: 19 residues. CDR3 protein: CASSVTTHPVLAGSNEQFF. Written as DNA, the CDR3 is TGTGCCAGCAGCGTTACTACTCACCCAGTACTAGCGGGCTCTAATGAGCAGTTCTTC.